This T cell receptor (beta chain) was documented in a study of T cell clonotyping in hematopoietic cell transplantation. Across the whole study: Recipients' pretransplant samples followed cytoreduction. Study conclusions and caveats: At the given depth, recipient repertoires were over 95% de novo clonotypes. Higher Inverse Simpson Index values in graft donor and pretransplant recipient predicted broader posttransplant TCR diversity.

The CDR3 contains 12 residues. V gave up 5 bases and J gave up 8 bases, with 12 bases separating them. Germline V gene sequence: CDR1 MDHEN, CDR2 SYDVKM. A word on this clone: What it binds is not known.

Time point of the sample: recipient sample about 28 days before transplant, after cytoreduction. TCRdb keeps only in-frame clones here, not all; method: immunoSEQ multiplex PCR. This sample has roughly 50,000 clones, with around 84% found just once. The clonotype was recovered from a man in his sixties with biphenotypic leukemia. Some clones in this sample may be carry-over from other donors' samples. Sample: peripheral blood mononuclear cells, taken before stem cell transplant. V usage is TRBV28 and J usage is TRBJ1-2; a weak D match, TRBD1 (5 bases). The CDR3 loop reads CASSRRGDGYTF. The CDR3 bases are TGTGCCAGCAGTCGTCGGGGGGACGGCTACACCTTC.